This is a list of T cell receptor beta chains from one sample in a study of cytomegalovirus exposure and HLA in healthy donors. Generated by immunoSEQ multiplex PCR, the TCRdb table keeps only in-frame clones and is missing some. The sample contains around 120,000 clones, more than 60% of which appear only once. The sample consisted of PBMCs. All receptors come from a man aged 40-50 years in good health and CMV-seropositive. Each CDR3 is given with its conserved first and last residue.

v_gene,j_gene,CDR3aa
TRBV5-1,TRBJ2-3,CASSPTAVKGTDTQYF
TRBV11-2,TRBJ1-2,CASSWGGGSPYGYTF
TRBV18,TRBJ1-5,CASSGQGDQPQHF
TRBV4-1,TRBJ1-5,CASSLTGVTNQPQHF
TRBV9,TRBJ2-2,CASSVTTGTGGTGELFF
TRBV5-1,TRBJ2-7,CASSQVVGTGGGEQYF
TRBV2,TRBJ2-7,CASRWQGYEQYF
TRBV6-1,TRBJ2-7,CASMTGQGASEQYF
TRBV23-1,TRBJ1-5,CASRFRAQGNDANQPQHF
TRBV6-1,TRBJ1-5,CASSGQGRVSQPQHF
TRBV29-1,TRBJ2-7,CSVTPQESYEQYF
TRBV7-7,TRBJ2-5,CASSNRLAGTQETQYF
TRBV5-1,TRBJ2-7,CASSLFASGSEQYF
TRBV7-2,TRBJ1-4,CASTELGRGREKLFF
TRBV7-7,TRBJ2-5,CASSQQGLGQETQYF